Presented here are 13 T cell receptor beta chains from one specimen sequenced in a study of T cells after yellow fever vaccination. TCRdb called the 5' RACE reads again in MiXCR, with one record for every CDR3 protein. The table includes fewer than 350,000 distinct CDR3 sequences, approximately 9% detected once. The sequences come from PBMCs, collected on the day of the first yellow fever vaccination. All receptors come from a man aged 18 to 30 who received the YFV17D yellow fever vaccine.

A few counts support this clonotype. V usage is TRBV5-5 and J usage is TRBJ1-5, with a weak D call TRBD1 (6 bases). This CDR3 has 14 residues. Trimming shortened V by 3 bases and J by 3 bases, and 10 bases separated the two germline ends. Germline CDR1 is SGHKS and CDR2 is YYEKEE (reference sequence). CDR3 DNA sequence: TGTGCCAGCAGCTGGCAGGGGTCCAATCAGCCCCAGCATTTT. Residues: CASSWQGSNQPQHF.

There are many counts of this clonotype. The chain is built from TRBV13 and TRBJ1-4; D is unclear. The CDR3 extends over 11 amino acids. CDR1 is PRHDT, CDR2 FYEKMQ, per germline (reference sequence). Trimming took off 3 bases at V and 11 bases at J, with 7 bases between the two ends. CDR3 bases: TGTGCCAGCAGCTTTCGAGGGAAACTGTTTTTT. It translates to CASSFRGKLFF.

The V gene is TRBV20-1, the J gene TRBJ2-6; D not resolved. V was clipped by 5 bases and J by 2 bases, with 7 bases between them. Germline V lookup: CDR1 DFQATT, CDR2 SNEGSKA (reference sequence). This CDR3 is built from 13 residues. The CDR3 protein is CSASRPGANVLTF. Here the CDR3 DNA reads TGCAGTGCTTCCCGCCCTGGGGCCAACGTCCTGACTTTC.

The rearrangement joins TRBV5-6 to TRBJ2-1; 15 nucleotides match TRBD2. The V gene end was trimmed by 4 bases and the J gene end by 6 bases; junction bases not matched to a gene: 8. Germline values: CDR1 SGHDT, CDR2 YYEEEE. The length of the CDR3 is 17 residues. The CDR3 nucleotides are TGTGCCAGCAGCCTTCGGACTAGCGGGGGGGCCCCCAATGAGCAGTTCTTC. It is translated as CASSLRTSGGAPNEQFF.

The chain has TRBV15 and TRBJ1-5; the D gene is possibly TRBD1 (6 bases). This CDR3 comprises 16 residues. Looked up from germline, CDR1 is LNHNV and CDR2 is YYDKDF (reference sequence). V lost 0 bases and J lost 4, with 13 bases in between. CDR3 bases: TGTGCCACCAGCAGAGATCGTACAGGGCGGAATCAGCCCCAGCATTTT. Translated: CATSRDRTGRNQPQHF.

The CDR3: CASSLGQGMNQPQHF. The CDR3 DNA sequence: TGTGCCAGCAGCTTAGGACAGGGGATGAATCAGCCCCAGCATTTT. The genes are TRBV7-2 and TRBJ1-5; TRBD1 agrees at 8 bases. V lost 1 base to trimming and J lost 4 bases; unmatched junction nucleotides: 3. The germline V gene has CDR1 SGHTA and CDR2 FQGNSA. This CDR3 has 15 residues.

Ten or more counts support this clonotype. V and J are TRBV27 and TRBJ1-5, with D uncertain. The CDR3 extends over 15 amino acids. V was cut by 2 bases and J by 0 bases, with 8 bases left in between. The germline V gene has CDR1 MNHEY and CDR2 SMNVEV (reference sequence). The CDR3 here is CASSLLGDSNQPQHF. The CDR3 DNA reads as TGTGCCAGCAGTTTACTTGGGGATAGCAATCAGCCCCAGCATTTT.

The DNA for the CDR3 is TGTGCCAGCAGCAACTGGCAGGGCTACACCTTC. Translated: CASSNWQGYTF. V gene TRBV6-5 combines with J gene TRBJ1-2; D is undetermined. Trimming removed 6 bases from V and 8 bases from J, with 10 bases in between. CDR1 is MNHEY and CDR2 is SVGAGI in the germline V gene. CDR3 length: 11 residues.

This clonotype was counted between two and nine times. The chain employs TRBV7-9 and TRBJ2-1; a possible D gene is TRBD1 (6 bases). The V end was cut by 1 base, the J end by 4 bases, with 8 bases between. There are 14 residues in the CDR3. CDR1 is SEHNR, CDR2 FQNEAQ, per germline (reference sequence). CDR3 in DNA: TGTGCCAGCAGCTTAGGCGGACAGTACAATGAGCAGTTCTTC. The encoded protein is CASSLGGQYNEQFF.

This clonotype was counted between two and nine times. This rearrangement joins TRBV6-1 to TRBJ1-1; 9 bases fit TRBD1. CDR3 length: 15 residues. CDR1 is MNHNS, CDR2 SASEGT, per germline. V shed 6 bases and J 0 bases; nucleotides not matched to a gene: 5. Here the CDR3 reads CASRQGQGMNTEAFF. CDR3 DNA: TGTGCCAGCAGACAAGGACAGGGGATGAACACTGAAGCTTTCTTT.

There are many counts of this clonotype. As DNA, the CDR3 is TGTGCCATGGGGCGGGGGGCGCAGTATTTT. This gives the protein CAMGRGAQYF. The chain couples TRBV10-3 to TRBJ2-3; 8 nucleotides match TRBD2. Germline CDR1 ENHRY, CDR2 SYGVKD. V was clipped by 9 bases and J by 10 bases; unmatched bases: 3. This CDR3 has 10 residues.

The V call is TRBV5-4, the J call TRBJ2-7; 7 nucleotides align to TRBD2. The V gene's germline CDR1 is SGHNT and CDR2 YYREEE (reference sequence). J gave up 2 bases and V 2 bases, and 7 bases lay outside the gene matches. This CDR3 is 15 amino acids long. The CDR3 here is CASSFGGRATYEQYF. The DNA of the CDR3 is TGTGCCAGCAGCTTTGGGGGGAGGGCTACCTACGAGCAGTACTTC.

This clonotype was counted between two and nine times. V and J are TRBV5-4 and TRBJ2-5; 7 bases align to TRBD1. The CDR3 sequence is 14 residues long. V shed 6 bases, J shed 2 bases, and the junction held 7 bases outside the gene matches. Germline V gene data show CDR1 as SGHNT and CDR2 as YYREEE (reference sequence). The CDR3 DNA is TGTGCCAGCACCCCACGGACAGGTCAAGAGACCCAGTACTTC. Its translation: CASTPRTGQETQYF.